The sequence of this T cell receptor (beta chain) was determined in a study of technical replicates of blood from a few donors. This clone was observed a single time. V lost 1 base and J lost 6, with 13 bases in between. Germline CDR1 SGHNT, CDR2 YENEEA. This CDR3 is 14 amino acids long. The table came from immunoSEQ multiplex PCR; TCRdb's copy has only in-frame clones and leaves some out. The sample records just over 75,000 clones, around 92% being singletons. V gene TRBV11-3 combines with J gene TRBJ2-7; D is perhaps TRBD1 (6 bases). The sequenced sample consisted of T cells isolated from PBMCs. The receptor comes from a human donor in good health. CDR3 protein: CASSLVQGLREQYF. DNA for the CDR3: TGTGCCAGCAGCTTAGTACAGGGATTGCGCGAGCAGTACTTC.